This T cell receptor beta chain stems from a study of cytomegalovirus exposure and HLA in healthy donors. The CDR3 loop spans 15 amino acids. The germline gives CDR1 MDHEN, CDR2 SYDVKM. The V gene lost 9 bases and the J gene lost 1 base, with 19 bases spanning the gap. This PCR relied on a set of 60 Vbeta primers and 13 Jbeta primers. Measured with immunoSEQ multiplex PCR; TCRdb has only the in-frame clones, and not every one. The sample shows around 150,000 clones, over 60% of them seen only once. Material: PBMCs. This receptor was obtained from a man aged 35-49 years in good health and CMV-seronegative. The V and J genes are TRBV28 and TRBJ2-7, with a weak D call TRBD1 (7 bases). In DNA form, the CDR3 reads TGTGCCAGTCGCCGTGGAGGGGGCCCGTCCTACGAGCAGTACTTC. The encoded protein is CASRRGGGPSYEQYF.